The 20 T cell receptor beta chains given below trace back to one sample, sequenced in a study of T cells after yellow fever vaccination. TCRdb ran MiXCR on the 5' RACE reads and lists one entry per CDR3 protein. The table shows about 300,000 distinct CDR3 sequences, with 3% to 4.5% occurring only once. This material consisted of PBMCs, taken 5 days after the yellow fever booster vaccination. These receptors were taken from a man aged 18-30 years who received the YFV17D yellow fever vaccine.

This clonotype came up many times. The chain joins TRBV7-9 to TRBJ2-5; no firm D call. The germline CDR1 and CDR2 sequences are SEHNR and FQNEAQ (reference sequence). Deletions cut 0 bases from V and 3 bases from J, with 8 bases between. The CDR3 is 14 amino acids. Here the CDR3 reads CASSLALSKETQYF. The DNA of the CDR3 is TGTGCCAGCAGCTTAGCGCTTAGCAAAGAGACCCAGTACTTC.

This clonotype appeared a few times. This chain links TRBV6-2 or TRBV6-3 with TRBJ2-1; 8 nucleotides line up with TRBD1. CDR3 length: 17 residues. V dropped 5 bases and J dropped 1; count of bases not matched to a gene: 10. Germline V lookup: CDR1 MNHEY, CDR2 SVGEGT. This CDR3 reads CASSDPGGRGSYNEQFF. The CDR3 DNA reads TGTGCCAGCAGTGACCCAGGGGGCCGGGGATCCTACAATGAGCAGTTCTTC.

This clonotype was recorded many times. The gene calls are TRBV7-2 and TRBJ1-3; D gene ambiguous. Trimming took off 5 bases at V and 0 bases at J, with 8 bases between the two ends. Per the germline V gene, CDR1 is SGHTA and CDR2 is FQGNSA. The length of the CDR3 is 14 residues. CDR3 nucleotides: TGTGCCAGCAGCCCGGGCCTCTCTGGAAACACCATATATTTT. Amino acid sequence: CASSPGLSGNTIYF.

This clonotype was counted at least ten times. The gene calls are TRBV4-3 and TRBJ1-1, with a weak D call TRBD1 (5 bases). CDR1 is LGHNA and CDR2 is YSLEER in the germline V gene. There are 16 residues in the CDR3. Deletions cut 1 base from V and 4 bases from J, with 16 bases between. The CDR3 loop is CASSQGSPGGSTEAFF. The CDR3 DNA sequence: TGCGCCAGCAGCCAAGGATCTCCCGGGGGGAGCACTGAAGCTTTCTTT.

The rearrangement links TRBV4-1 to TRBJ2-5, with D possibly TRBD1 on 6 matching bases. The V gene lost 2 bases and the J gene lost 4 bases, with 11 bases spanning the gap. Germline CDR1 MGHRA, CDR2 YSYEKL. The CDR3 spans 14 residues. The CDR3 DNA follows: TGCGCCAGCAGCCAAATGGGGGCCCGAGAGACCCAGTACTTC. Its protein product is CASSQMGARETQYF.

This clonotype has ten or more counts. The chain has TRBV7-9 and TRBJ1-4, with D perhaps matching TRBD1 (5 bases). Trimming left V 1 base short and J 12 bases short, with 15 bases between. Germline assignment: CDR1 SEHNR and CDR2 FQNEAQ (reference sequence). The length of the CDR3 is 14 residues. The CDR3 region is CASSLVGGGAELFF. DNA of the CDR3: TGTGCCAGCAGCTTAGTCGGGGGGGGTGCGGAACTGTTTTTT.

CDR3 sequence: CASSYPTGIRYQETQYF. The CDR3 DNA sequence: TGTGCCAGCAGTTACCCCACAGGGATTAGGTACCAAGAGACCCAGTACTTC. The chain combines TRBV6-2 or TRBV6-3 with TRBJ2-5, with D perhaps matching TRBD1 (6 bases). The CDR3 contains 17 residues. Germline CDR1 reads MNHEY; CDR2 reads SVGEGT. Trimming pared 2 bases from V and 0 bases from J, leaving 16 bases between.

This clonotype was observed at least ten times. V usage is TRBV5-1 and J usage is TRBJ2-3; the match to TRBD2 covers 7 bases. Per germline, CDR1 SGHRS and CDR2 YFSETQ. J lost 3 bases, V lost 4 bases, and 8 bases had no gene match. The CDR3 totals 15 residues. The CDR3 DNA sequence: TGCGCCAGCAGCCCGGGACCACTAGCGACAGATACGCAGTATTTT. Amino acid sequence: CASSPGPLATDTQYF.

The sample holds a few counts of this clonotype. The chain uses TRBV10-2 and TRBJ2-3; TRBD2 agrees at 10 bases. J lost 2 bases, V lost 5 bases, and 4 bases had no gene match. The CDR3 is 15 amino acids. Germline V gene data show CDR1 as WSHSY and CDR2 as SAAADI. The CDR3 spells CASSFSGGTTDTQYF. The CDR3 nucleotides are TGCGCCAGCAGTTTTAGCGGGGGGACCACAGATACGCAGTATTTT.

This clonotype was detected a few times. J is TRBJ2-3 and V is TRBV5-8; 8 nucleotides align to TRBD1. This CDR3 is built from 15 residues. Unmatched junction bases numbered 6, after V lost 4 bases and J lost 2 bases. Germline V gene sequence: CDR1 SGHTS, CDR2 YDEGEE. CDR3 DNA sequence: TGTGCCAGCAGCACGGACAGGGTCTACACAGATACGCAGTATTTT. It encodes CASSTDRVYTDTQYF.

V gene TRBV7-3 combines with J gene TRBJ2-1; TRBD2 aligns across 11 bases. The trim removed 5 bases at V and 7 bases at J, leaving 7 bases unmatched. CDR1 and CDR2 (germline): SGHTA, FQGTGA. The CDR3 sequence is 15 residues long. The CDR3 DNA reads TGTGCCAGCAGCCCGGTACTAGCGGGGGCAAATGAGCAGTTCTTC. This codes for CASSPVLAGANEQFF.

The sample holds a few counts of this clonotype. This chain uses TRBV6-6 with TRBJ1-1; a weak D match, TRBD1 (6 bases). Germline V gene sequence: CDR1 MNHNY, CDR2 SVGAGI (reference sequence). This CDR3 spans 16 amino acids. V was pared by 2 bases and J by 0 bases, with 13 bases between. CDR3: CASSYGRGGMNTEAFF. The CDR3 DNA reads TGTGCCAGCAGTTACGGCAGGGGAGGCATGAACACTGAAGCTTTCTTT.

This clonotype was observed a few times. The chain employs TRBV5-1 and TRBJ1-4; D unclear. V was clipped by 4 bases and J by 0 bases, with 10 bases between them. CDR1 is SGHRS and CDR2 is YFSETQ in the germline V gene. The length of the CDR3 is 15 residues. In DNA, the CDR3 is TGCGCCAGCAGCGGAAATACAGCAACTAATGAAAAACTGTTTTTT. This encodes CASSGNTATNEKLFF.

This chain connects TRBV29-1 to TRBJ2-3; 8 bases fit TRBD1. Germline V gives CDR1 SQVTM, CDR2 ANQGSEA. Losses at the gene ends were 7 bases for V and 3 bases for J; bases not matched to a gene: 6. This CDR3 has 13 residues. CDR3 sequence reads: CSAPTGETDTQYF. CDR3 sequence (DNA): TGCAGCGCTCCGACAGGGGAGACAGATACGCAGTATTTT.

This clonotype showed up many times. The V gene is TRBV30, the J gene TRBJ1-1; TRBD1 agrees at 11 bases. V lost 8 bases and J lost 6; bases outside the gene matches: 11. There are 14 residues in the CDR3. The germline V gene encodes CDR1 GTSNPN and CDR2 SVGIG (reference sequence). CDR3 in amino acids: CAGQGAAGFAEAFF. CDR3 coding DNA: TGTGCCGGACAGGGGGCGGCCGGTTTCGCTGAAGCTTTCTTT.

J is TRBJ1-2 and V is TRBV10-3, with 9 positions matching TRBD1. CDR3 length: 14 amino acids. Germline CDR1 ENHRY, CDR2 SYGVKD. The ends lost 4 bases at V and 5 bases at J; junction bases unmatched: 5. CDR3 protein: CAISGPGQGYGYTF. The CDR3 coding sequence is TGTGCCATCAGTGGACCGGGACAGGGATATGGCTACACCTTC.

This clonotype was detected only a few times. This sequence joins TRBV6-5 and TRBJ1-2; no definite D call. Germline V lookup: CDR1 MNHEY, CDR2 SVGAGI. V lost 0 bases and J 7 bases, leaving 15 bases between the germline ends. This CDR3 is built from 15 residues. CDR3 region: CASSYSGRILFGYTF. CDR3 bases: TGTGCCAGCAGTTACTCCGGACGGATTTTATTTGGCTACACCTTC.

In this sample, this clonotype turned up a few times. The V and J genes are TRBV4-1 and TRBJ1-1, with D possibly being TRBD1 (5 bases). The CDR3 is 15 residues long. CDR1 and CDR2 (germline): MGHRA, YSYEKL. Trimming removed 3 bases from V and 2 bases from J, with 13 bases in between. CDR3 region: CASSQAGRGNTEAFF. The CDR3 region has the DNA TGCGCCAGCAGCCAGGCGGGACGGGGAAACACTGAAGCTTTCTTT.

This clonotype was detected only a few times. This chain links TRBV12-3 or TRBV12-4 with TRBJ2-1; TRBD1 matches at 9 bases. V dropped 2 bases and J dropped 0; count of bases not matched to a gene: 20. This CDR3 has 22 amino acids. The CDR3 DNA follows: TGTGCCAGCAGTTTAATTTTGCGGTTTGGGACAGGGTCAAGCAGCTCCTACAATGAGCAGTTCTTC. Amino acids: CASSLILRFGTGSSSSYNEQFF.

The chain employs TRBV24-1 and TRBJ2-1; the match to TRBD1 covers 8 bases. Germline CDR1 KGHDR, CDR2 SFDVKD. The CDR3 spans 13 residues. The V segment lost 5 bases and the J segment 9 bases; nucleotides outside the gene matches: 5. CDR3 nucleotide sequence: TGTGCCACCAGTGTTCAGGGGGCGAGTGAGCAGTTCTTC. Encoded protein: CATSVQGASEQFF.